The clone carrying this T cell receptor (beta chain) has ten or more counts. Its specificity is not known. The data were taken from a study of neurological immune-mediated disorders. Points from the study as a whole: Grouping of repertoires by phylogeny put those of 18 of 34 multiple sclerosis patients into a single related-CDR3 cluster, a possible signature.

The cDNA was generated by 5'RACE with 10-nucleotide random UMIs. TCRdb recomputed calls from the 5' RACE reads with MiXCR, one row per CDR3 protein. Of about 74,000 distinct CDR3 sequences in the sample, around 5% were seen once. Germline V gives CDR1 DFQATT, CDR2 SNEGSKA (reference sequence). The CDR3 consists of 12 residues. Trimming left V 4 bases short and J 6 bases short, with 9 bases between. This TCR was sampled from a man aged 18 to 29 with multiple sclerosis. The chain recombines TRBV20-1 with TRBJ2-2; tentatively, D is TRBD2 (6 bases). The source material was PBMCs. DNA of the CDR3: TGCAGTGCTACCTCGGGGGCCGGGGAGCTGTTTTTT. As protein: CSATSGAGELFF.